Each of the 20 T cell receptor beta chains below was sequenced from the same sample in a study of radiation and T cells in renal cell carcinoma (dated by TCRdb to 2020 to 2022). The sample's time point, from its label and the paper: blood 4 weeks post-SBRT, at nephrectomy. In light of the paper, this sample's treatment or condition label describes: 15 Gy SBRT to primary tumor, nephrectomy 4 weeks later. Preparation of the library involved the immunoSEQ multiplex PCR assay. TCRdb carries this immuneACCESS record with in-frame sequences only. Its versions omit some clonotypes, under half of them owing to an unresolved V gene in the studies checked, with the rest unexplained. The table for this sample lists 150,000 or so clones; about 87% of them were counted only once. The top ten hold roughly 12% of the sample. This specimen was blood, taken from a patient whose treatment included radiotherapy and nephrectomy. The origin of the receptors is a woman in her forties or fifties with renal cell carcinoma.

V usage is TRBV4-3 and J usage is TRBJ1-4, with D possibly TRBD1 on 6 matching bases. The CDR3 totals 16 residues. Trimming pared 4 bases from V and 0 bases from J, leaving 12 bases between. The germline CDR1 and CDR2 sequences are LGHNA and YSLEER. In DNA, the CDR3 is TGCGCCAGCAGCCTCGAACAGGGCCCAACTAATGAAAAACTGTTTTTT. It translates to CASSLEQGPTNEKLFF.

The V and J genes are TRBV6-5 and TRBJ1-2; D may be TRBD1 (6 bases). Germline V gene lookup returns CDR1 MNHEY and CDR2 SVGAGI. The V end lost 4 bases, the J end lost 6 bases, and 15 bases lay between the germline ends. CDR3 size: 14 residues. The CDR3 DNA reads TGTGCCAGCAGTTTTTCTCAGGGGTTTCATGGCTACACCTTC. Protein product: CASSFSQGFHGYTF.

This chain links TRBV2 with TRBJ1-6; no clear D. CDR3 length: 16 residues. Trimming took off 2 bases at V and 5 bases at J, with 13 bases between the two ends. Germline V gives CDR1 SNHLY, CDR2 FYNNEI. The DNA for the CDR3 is TGTGCCAGCAGTGAATCCCCGGGCCTCGATAATTCACCCCTCCACTTT. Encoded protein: CASSESPGLDNSPLHF.

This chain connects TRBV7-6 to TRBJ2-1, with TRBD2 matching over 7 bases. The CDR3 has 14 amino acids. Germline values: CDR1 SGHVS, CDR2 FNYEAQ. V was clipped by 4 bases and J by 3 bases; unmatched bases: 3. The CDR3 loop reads CASSYSGLYNEQFF. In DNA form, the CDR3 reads TGTGCCAGCAGCTATAGCGGGCTCTACAATGAGCAGTTCTTC.

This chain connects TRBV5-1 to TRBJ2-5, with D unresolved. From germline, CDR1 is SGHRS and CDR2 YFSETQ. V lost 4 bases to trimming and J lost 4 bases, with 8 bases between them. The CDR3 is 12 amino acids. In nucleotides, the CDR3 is TGCGCCAGCAGCCCTGATTTAGAGACCCAGTACTTC. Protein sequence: CASSPDLETQYF.

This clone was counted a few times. The CDR3 nucleotides read TGTGCCAGCAGTGTTGTGGGACAGGGGAACACTGAAGCTTTCTTT. Its protein product is CASSVVGQGNTEAFF. The V call is TRBV6-1, the J call TRBJ1-1, with 9 positions matching TRBD1. The germline V gene encodes CDR1 MNHNS and CDR2 SASEGT. V dropped 4 bases and J dropped 1; count of bases not matched to a gene: 4. The CDR3 runs 15 residues.

The CDR3 coding sequence is TGTGCCAGCAGCTTAGGTGCAGCGGGGGGGCAAGAGACCCAGTACTTC. Its translation: CASSLGAAGGQETQYF. The rearrangement uses TRBV7-2 and TRBJ2-5, with 10 bases matching TRBD2. The CDR3 extends over 16 amino acids. From germline, CDR1 is SGHTA and CDR2 FQGNSA. V shed 1 base and J 2 bases; nucleotides not matched to a gene: 4.

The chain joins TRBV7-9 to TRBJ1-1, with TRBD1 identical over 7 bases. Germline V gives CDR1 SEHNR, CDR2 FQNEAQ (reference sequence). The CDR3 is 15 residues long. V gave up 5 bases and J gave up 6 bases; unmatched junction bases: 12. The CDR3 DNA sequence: TGTGCCAGCAGCCGACAGGGACAGTTGGAAGCTGAAGCTTTCTTT. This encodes CASSRQGQLEAEAFF. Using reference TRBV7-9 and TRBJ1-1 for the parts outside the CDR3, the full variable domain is DTGVSQNPRHKITKRGQNVTFRCDPISEHNRLYWYRQTLGQGPEFLTYFQNEAQLEKSRLLSDRFSAERPKGSFSTLEIQRTEQGDSAMYLCASSRQGQLEAEAFFGQGTRLTVV.

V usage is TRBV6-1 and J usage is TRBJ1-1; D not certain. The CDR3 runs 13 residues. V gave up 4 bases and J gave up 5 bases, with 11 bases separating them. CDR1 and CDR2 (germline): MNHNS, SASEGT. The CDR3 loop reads CASSVDMGTEAFF. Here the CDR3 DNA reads TGTGCCAGCAGTGTTGACATGGGAACTGAAGCTTTCTTT.

DNA of the CDR3: TGTGCCAGTAGTACCACAGTTTTGAACACTGAAGCTTTCTTT. It is translated as CASSTTVLNTEAFF. This chain joins TRBV19 and TRBJ1-1; D not resolved. This CDR3 region has 14 residues. Germline V CDR1 and CDR2: LNHDA, SQIVND (reference sequence). The ends were cut back, 4 bases at V and 0 bases at J, with 9 bases in the middle.

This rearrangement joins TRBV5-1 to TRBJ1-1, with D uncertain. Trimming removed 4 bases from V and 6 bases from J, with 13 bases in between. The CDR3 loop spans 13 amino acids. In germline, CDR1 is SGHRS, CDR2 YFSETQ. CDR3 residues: CASSVDPRSEAFF. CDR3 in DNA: TGCGCCAGCAGCGTTGACCCCCGCTCTGAAGCTTTCTTT.

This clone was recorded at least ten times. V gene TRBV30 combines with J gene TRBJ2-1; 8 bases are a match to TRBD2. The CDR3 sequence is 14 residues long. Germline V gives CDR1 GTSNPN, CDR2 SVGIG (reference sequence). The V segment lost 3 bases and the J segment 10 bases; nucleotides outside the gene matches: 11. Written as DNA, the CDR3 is TGTGCCTGGAGCGAAGCGGGGGTCGAGAGGGAGCAGTTCTTC. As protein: CAWSEAGVEREQFF.

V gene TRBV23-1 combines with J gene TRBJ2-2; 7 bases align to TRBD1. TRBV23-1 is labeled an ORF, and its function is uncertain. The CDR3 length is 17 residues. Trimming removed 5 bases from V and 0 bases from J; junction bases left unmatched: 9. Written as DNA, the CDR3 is TGCGCCAGCAGTAACCCTTCGGGACAGTCGAACACCGGGGAGCTGTTTTTT. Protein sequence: CASSNPSGQSNTGELFF.

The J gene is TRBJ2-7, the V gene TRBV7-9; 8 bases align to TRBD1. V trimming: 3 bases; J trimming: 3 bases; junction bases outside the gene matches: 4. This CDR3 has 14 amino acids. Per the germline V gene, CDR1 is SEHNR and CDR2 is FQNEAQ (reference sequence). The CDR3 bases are TGTGCCAGCAGCTTGCGGGACAGGAACTACGAGCAGTACTTC. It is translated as CASSLRDRNYEQYF.

CDR3: CASSALGTGNYGYTF. CDR3 sequence (DNA): TGCGCCAGCAGCGCGTTAGGGACAGGGAACTATGGCTACACCTTC. The chain employs TRBV5-1 and TRBJ1-2, with 9 bases identical to TRBD1. The CDR3 runs 15 residues. CDR1 is SGHRS and CDR2 is YFSETQ in the germline V gene. After removal of 4 bases from V and 2 bases from J, the junction contained 6 bases not matched to a gene.

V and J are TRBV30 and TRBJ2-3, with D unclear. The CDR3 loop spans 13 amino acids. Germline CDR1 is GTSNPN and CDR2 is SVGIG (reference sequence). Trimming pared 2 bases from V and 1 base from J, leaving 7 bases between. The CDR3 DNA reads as TGTGCCTGGAGTCGAGTTGGCACAGATACGCAGTATTTT. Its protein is CAWSRVGTDTQYF.

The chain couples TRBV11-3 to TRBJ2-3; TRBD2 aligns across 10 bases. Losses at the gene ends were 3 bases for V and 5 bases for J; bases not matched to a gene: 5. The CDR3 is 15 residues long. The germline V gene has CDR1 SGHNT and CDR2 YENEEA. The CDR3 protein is CASSLLAGGIDTQYF. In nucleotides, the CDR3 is TGTGCCAGCAGCTTGTTAGCGGGGGGAATAGATACGCAGTATTTT.

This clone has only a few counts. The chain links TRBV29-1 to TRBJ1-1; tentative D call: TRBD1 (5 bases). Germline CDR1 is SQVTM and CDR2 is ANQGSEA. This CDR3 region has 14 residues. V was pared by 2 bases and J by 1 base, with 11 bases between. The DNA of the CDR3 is TGCAGCGTTGAACTTGTGGGGGGGAACACTGAAGCTTTCTTT. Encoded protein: CSVELVGGNTEAFF.

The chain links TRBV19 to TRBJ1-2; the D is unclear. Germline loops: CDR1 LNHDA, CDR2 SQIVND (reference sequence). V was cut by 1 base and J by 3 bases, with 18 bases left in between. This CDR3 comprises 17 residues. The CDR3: CASSIARKLTSDYGYTF. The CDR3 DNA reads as TGTGCCAGTAGTATAGCTCGCAAGTTGACATCGGACTATGGCTACACCTTC.

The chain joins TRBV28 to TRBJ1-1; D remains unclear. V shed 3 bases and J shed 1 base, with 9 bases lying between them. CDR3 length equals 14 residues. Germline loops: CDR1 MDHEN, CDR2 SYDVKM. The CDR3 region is CASSLIGKNTEAFF. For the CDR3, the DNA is TGTGCCAGCAGTTTGATCGGGAAGAACACTGAAGCTTTCTTT.